These T cell receptor beta chains were read from a single sample in a study of blood T cell repertoires in COVID-19. Sequencing used immunoSEQ multiplex PCR; TCRdb keeps in-frame clones, though not all of them. The data show roughly 230,000 clones, with roughly 84% seen just once and just over 6.5% held by the top ten. Sequenced sample: PBMCs or T cells enriched from blood (not recorded which). Receptors originate from a woman in her 50s who had been exposed to COVID-19. CDR3s include the opening cysteine and the closing phenylalanine or tryptophan. Fields, in order: clone size, J gene, D gene, V gene, CDR3 protein, CDR3 DNA. A D gene is named only where the DNA matches it firmly. Clone size is given for some rows only: seen once, a few or many times, or a class if the clone is expanded.

>.|TRBJ2-6|.|TRBV27
CASGRDFSGANVLTF
TGTGCCTCCGGACGGGATTTCTCTGGGGCCAACGTCCTGACTTTC
>.|TRBJ2-7|.|TRBV25-1
CASTFYEQYF
TGTGCCAGCACCTTCTACGAGCAGTACTTC
>.|TRBJ2-5|.|TRBV5-1
CASSLVPTGVSETQYF
TGCGCCAGCAGCTTGGTGCCTACGGGGGTCTCAGAGACCCAGTACTTC
>.|TRBJ1-6|.|TRBV2
CASSPQGESSYNSPLHF
TGTGCCAGCAGTCCCCAGGGCGAGAGCTCCTATAATTCACCCCTCCACTTT
>few|TRBJ2-5|.|TRBV18
CASSPSTGRRETQYF
TGTGCCAGCTCACCGTCGACAGGCAGACGGGAGACCCAGTACTTC
>.|TRBJ1-2|TRBD1|TRBV7-9
CASSPGTAYGYTF
TGTGCCAGCAGCCCGGGGACAGCCTATGGCTACACCTTC
>.|TRBJ1-2|TRBD1|TRBV5-4
CASSPTGGNGYTF
TGTGCCAGCAGCCCCACAGGGGGCAATGGCTACACCTTC
>.|TRBJ2-3|TRBD1|TRBV7-2
CASSLLRTGADTQYF
TGTGCCAGCAGCTTACTCCGGACAGGGGCTGATACGCAGTATTTT
>once|TRBJ2-5|TRBD1|TRBV24-1
CATSDPGQQETQYF
TGTGCCACCAGTGATCCGGGACAGCAAGAGACCCAGTACTTC
>.|TRBJ1-1|.|TRBV6-6
CASSRQVLEAFF
TGTGCCAGCAGTAGACAGGTTTTAGAAGCTTTCTTT
>.|TRBJ2-7|.|TRBV7-2
CASSPGVGGQYF
TGTGCCAGCAGCCCAGGCGTGGGAGGGCAGTACTTC
>.|TRBJ1-5|TRBD1|TRBV6-5
CASSLQGGNQPQHF
TGTGCCAGCAGCCTTCAGGGGGGCAATCAGCCCCAGCATTTT
>.|TRBJ2-7|.|TRBV27
CASSLSDYYEQYF
TGTGCCAGCAGTTTATCGGACTACTACGAGCAGTACTTC
>.|TRBJ1-4|TRBD1|TRBV6-6
CASSYYRGRDEKLFF
TGTGCCAGCAGTTACTACAGGGGGCGCGATGAAAAACTGTTTTTT
>.|TRBJ2-1|TRBD2|TRBV3-1/TRBV3-2
CASSQVGRGVEQFF
TGTGCCAGCAGCCAAGTTGGGCGGGGGGTGGAGCAGTTCTTC
>.|TRBJ1-1|.|TRBV10-3
CAISDGDNTEAFF
TGTGCCATCAGTGACGGAGACAACACTGAAGCTTTCTTT
>once|TRBJ1-5|.|TRBV5-1
CASSWGVGQPQHF
TGCGCCAGCAGCTGGGGGGTAGGTCAGCCCCAGCATTTT
>.|TRBJ1-6|.|TRBV5-1
CASSSQRGNSPLHF
TGCGCCAGCAGCTCCCAAAGGGGGAATTCACCCCTCCACTTT
>.|TRBJ2-3|TRBD2|TRBV3-1/TRBV3-2
CASSQVPSGVISQYF
TGTGCCAGCAGCCAAGTCCCTAGCGGGGTGATCTCGCAGTATTTT
>.|TRBJ1-4|.|TRBV30
CAWSPREVTRGEKLFF
TGTGCCTGGAGTCCCCGGGAGGTCACCAGGGGTGAAAAACTGTTTTTT
>.|TRBJ1-5|.|TRBV15
CATSRGTGYQPQHF
TGTGCCACCAGCAGAGGTACAGGATATCAGCCCCAGCATTTT
>few|TRBJ2-7|TRBD1|TRBV2
CATSRDRAHEQYF
TGTGCCACCTCCCGGGACAGGGCCCACGAGCAGTACTTC
>once|TRBJ1-1|.|TRBV24-1
CATSDPGGETRGAFF
TGTGCCACCAGTGATCCGGGGGGAGAGACTAGGGGAGCTTTCTTT
>.|TRBJ1-5|TRBD1|TRBV29-1
CSVADRVNQPQHF
TGCAGCGTCGCGGACAGGGTCAATCAGCCCCAGCATTTT
>.|TRBJ2-7|.|TRBV19
CASSITLPGAYEQYF
TGTGCCAGTAGTATAACTCTGCCAGGGGCCTACGAGCAGTACTTC
>.|TRBJ1-1|.|TRBV5-1
CASSLMAGEAFF
TGCGCCAGCAGCTTGATGGCAGGAGAAGCTTTCTTT
>.|TRBJ1-5|TRBD1|TRBV28
CASSFRRFRDRENSNQPQHF
TGTGCCAGCAGTTTCCGGAGGTTTCGGGACAGGGAAAATTCCAATCAGCCCCAGCATTTT
>.|TRBJ1-1|.|TRBV7-8
CASSPRGRNTEAFF
TGTGCCAGCAGCCCCCGGGGAAGGAACACTGAAGCTTTCTTT
>.|TRBJ2-3|TRBD2|TRBV5-1
CASSAGKLAGGTTQYF
TGCGCCAGCAGCGCCGGGAAGCTAGCGGGGGGAACTACGCAGTATTTT
>.|TRBJ2-5|.|TRBV7-7
CASSALPGRGFGTQYF
TGTGCCAGCAGCGCTCTCCCAGGTCGGGGGTTCGGGACCCAGTACTTC
>.|TRBJ1-5|TRBD1|TRBV19
CASSIDQGTGVNQPQHF
TGTGCCAGTAGTATAGACCAGGGTACAGGGGTGAATCAGCCCCAGCATTTT
>.|TRBJ2-3|.|TRBV5-5
CASSLSGSSTDTQYF
TGTGCCAGCAGCCTGAGCGGATCTAGCACAGATACGCAGTATTTT
>.|TRBJ1-1|TRBD1|TRBV2
CASSGQGRTEAFF
TGTGCCAGCAGCGGACAGGGACGGACTGAAGCTTTCTTT
>.|TRBJ2-7|TRBD1|TRBV7-2
CASSLGTGKGSYEQYF
TGTGCCAGCAGCTTAGGGACAGGGAAAGGGTCCTACGAGCAGTACTTC
>.|TRBJ1-1|.|TRBV6-6
CASRLRGQTSEAFF
TGTGCCAGCCGTCTGAGAGGGCAGACCTCTGAAGCTTTCTTT
>.|TRBJ1-2|TRBD1|TRBV6-4
CASSPGQGGGYTF
TGTGCCAGCAGTCCGGGACAGGGGGGAGGCTACACCTTC
>.|TRBJ1-1|.|TRBV27
CASSWDIRNTEAFF
TGTGCCAGCAGTTGGGACATCCGGAACACTGAAGCTTTCTTT
>once|TRBJ1-1|TRBD1|TRBV19
CASSTALDRHTEAFF
TGTGCCAGTAGTACCGCTCTGGACAGGCACACTGAAGCTTTCTTT
>.|TRBJ1-4|.|TRBV4-3
CASSQSYQGRGEKLFF
TGCGCCAGCAGCCAGTCCTACCAGGGAAGGGGCGAAAAACTGTTTTTT
>.|TRBJ1-1|.|TRBV19
CASSIAGAFEAFF
TGTGCCAGTAGTATCGCAGGGGCTTTTGAAGCTTTCTTT
>once|TRBJ2-7|.|TRBV24-1
CATSVGGSYEQYF
TGTGCCACCAGTGTCGGAGGGTCCTACGAGCAGTACTTC
>.|TRBJ2-7|TRBD1|TRBV3-1/TRBV3-2
CASSDTLGQGYEQYF
TGTGCCAGCAGCGACACGCTTGGACAGGGCTACGAGCAGTACTTC
>.|TRBJ1-3|.|TRBV3-1/TRBV3-2
CASSHSRRLSGSTIYF
TGTGCCAGCAGCCATAGTAGAAGGCTCTCGGGTAGCACCATATATTTT
>.|TRBJ1-1|.|TRBV27
CASSLNAHQFEAFF
TGTGCCAGCAGTTTAAATGCCCATCAGTTTGAAGCTTTCTTT
>.|TRBJ1-4|TRBD1|TRBV7-9
CASSRDRDYEKLFF
TGTGCCAGCAGCCGGGACAGGGATTATGAAAAACTGTTTTTT
>.|TRBJ1-2|TRBD1|TRBV5-4
CASSLDRGTGYGYTF
TGTGCCAGCAGCTTGGATAGAGGGACAGGCTATGGCTACACCTTC
>once|TRBJ1-2|.|TRBV10-3
CAISELGARGYTF
TGTGCCATCAGTGAGTTGGGGGCTCGAGGCTACACCTTC
>.|TRBJ1-1|.|TRBV18
CASSPLGLLMGNTEAFF
TGTGCCAGCTCACCACTGGGACTCCTTATGGGGAACACTGAAGCTTTCTTT
>.|TRBJ1-5|.|TRBV19
CASNSLYAGFYSNQPQHF
TGTGCCAGTAATTCACTTTATGCCGGGTTTTACAGCAATCAGCCCCAGCATTTT
>.|TRBJ2-7|.|TRBV19
CASSPPENLYEQYF
TGTGCCAGTAGTCCCCCAGAAAACCTCTACGAGCAGTACTTC
>.|TRBJ1-2|TRBD1|TRBV5-1
CASSSPDRGYGYTF
TGCGCCAGCAGCTCCCCGGACAGGGGCTATGGCTACACCTTC
>.|TRBJ1-5|.|TRBV30
CAWSVLGPGGNQPQHF
TGTGCCTGGAGTGTACTTGGGCCCGGGGGCAATCAGCCCCAGCATTTT
>few|TRBJ1-1|.|TRBV5-1
CASSLVVPGEAFF
TGCGCCAGCAGCTTGGTGGTACCCGGGGAAGCTTTCTTT
>.|TRBJ2-7|TRBD1|TRBV19
CASSRDSRSYEQYF
TGTGCCAGTAGCCGGGACAGCCGATCCTACGAGCAGTACTTC
>.|TRBJ1-1|.|TRBV28
CASSLQGTEAFF
TGTGCCAGCAGTTTACAGGGGACTGAAGCTTTCTTT
>once|TRBJ1-1|.|TRBV7-2
CASSFTSNTEAFF
TGTGCCAGCAGCTTTACGAGTAACACTGAAGCTTTCTTT
>.|TRBJ1-2|.|TRBV30
CAWSATIFYGYTF
TGTGCCTGGAGTGCCACTATCTTCTATGGCTACACCTTC
>.|TRBJ2-7|.|TRBV29-1
CSGELSGEQYF
TGCAGCGGGGAACTATCGGGGGAGCAGTACTTC
>.|TRBJ1-1|.|TRBV19
CASSSHARGNTEAFF
TGTGCCAGTAGTTCACACGCGCGAGGGAACACTGAAGCTTTCTTT